A selection of T cell receptor beta chains follows, all from one sample in a study of PD-1 blockade in classical Hodgkin lymphoma. Using immunoSEQ multiplex PCR, the repertoire was profiled, and TCRdb retains in-frame clones only, with some absent. The table has 10,000 to 15,000 clones, 75% to 95% seen once; the top ten hold about 10%. Material: peripheral blood mononuclear cells (PBMCs), obtained at baseline. Receptors were obtained from a human donor with classical Hodgkin lymphoma. Each CDR3 is given with its conserved first and last residue. D genes are given only for firm matches. Expanded clones are given a class, and other clones once, few, many or no size at all.

d_call: NA
clone_size: few
v_call: TRBV27
j_call: TRBJ2-3
cdr3_nt: TGTGCCAGCAGTTTGACTCGCACAGATACGCAGTATTTT
cdr3_aa: CASSLTRTDTQYF

d_call: NA
clone_size: NA
v_call: TRBV29-1
j_call: TRBJ1-4
cdr3_nt: TGCAGCGCCCGTACGGGCAGTGAAAAACTGTTTTTT
cdr3_aa: CSARTGSEKLFF

d_call: NA
clone_size: NA
v_call: TRBV19
j_call: TRBJ1-1
cdr3_nt: TGTGCCAGTTCGTGGGGGCAGAACACTGAAGCTTTCTTT
cdr3_aa: CASSWGQNTEAFF

d_call: NA
clone_size: NA
v_call: TRBV9
j_call: TRBJ1-3
cdr3_nt: TGTGCCAGCAGCCGACAGTCTGGAAACACCATATATTTT
cdr3_aa: CASSRQSGNTIYF

d_call: NA
clone_size: NA
v_call: TRBV11-2
j_call: TRBJ1-1
cdr3_nt: TGTGCCAGCAGCTCCCCATCAGGGTTTCGGAACACTGAAGCTTTCTTT
cdr3_aa: CASSSPSGFRNTEAFF

d_call: TRBD1
clone_size: NA
v_call: TRBV5-1
j_call: TRBJ2-7
cdr3_nt: TGCGCCAGCAGCTCATCCGGGACAGGGGCTCCCTACGAGCAGTACTTC
cdr3_aa: CASSSSGTGAPYEQYF

d_call: NA
clone_size: NA
v_call: TRBV28
j_call: TRBJ2-7
cdr3_nt: TGTGCCAGCAGTTTACGTGGGCCAGCCCGGGTATACGAGCAGTACTTC
cdr3_aa: CASSLRGPARVYEQYF

d_call: NA
clone_size: NA
v_call: TRBV5-1
j_call: TRBJ1-3
cdr3_nt: TGCGCCAGCAGCGGGGAGGGGGTTATATCTGGAAACACCATATATTTT
cdr3_aa: CASSGEGVISGNTIYF

d_call: NA
clone_size: NA
v_call: TRBV6-5
j_call: TRBJ2-7
cdr3_nt: TGTGCCAGCAGTAACAGGGAGGGTTTTTCCTACGAGCAGTACTTC
cdr3_aa: CASSNREGFSYEQYF

d_call: NA
clone_size: NA
v_call: TRBV4-2
j_call: TRBJ2-2
cdr3_nt: TGTGCCAGCAGCCAAGAGGGTAGGGGGAACACCGGGGAGCTGTTTTTT
cdr3_aa: CASSQEGRGNTGELFF

d_call: TRBD1
clone_size: NA
v_call: TRBV5-1
j_call: TRBJ1-1
cdr3_nt: TGCGCCAGCAGCTTGGAGGGCTCGACAGGGGGCGAAGCTTTCTTT
cdr3_aa: CASSLEGSTGGEAFF

d_call: NA
clone_size: NA
v_call: TRBV6-1
j_call: TRBJ1-1
cdr3_nt: TGTGCCAGCAACCCCGCAGCGCGTAGTATCACTGAAGCTTTCTTT
cdr3_aa: CASNPAARSITEAFF

d_call: TRBD2
clone_size: NA
v_call: TRBV5-1
j_call: TRBJ2-7
cdr3_nt: TGCGCCAGCACCTTGCGGGGGGGCCTAATCGAGCAGTACTTC
cdr3_aa: CASTLRGGLIEQYF

d_call: NA
clone_size: NA
v_call: TRBV9
j_call: TRBJ2-7
cdr3_nt: TGTGCCAGCAGCAAAAACAGGGTGTCCAGCGAGCAGTACTTC
cdr3_aa: CASSKNRVSSEQYF

d_call: NA
clone_size: NA
v_call: TRBV9
j_call: TRBJ1-1
cdr3_nt: TGTGCCAGCGGCCAACGGGGCACTGAAGCTTTCTTT
cdr3_aa: CASGQRGTEAFF